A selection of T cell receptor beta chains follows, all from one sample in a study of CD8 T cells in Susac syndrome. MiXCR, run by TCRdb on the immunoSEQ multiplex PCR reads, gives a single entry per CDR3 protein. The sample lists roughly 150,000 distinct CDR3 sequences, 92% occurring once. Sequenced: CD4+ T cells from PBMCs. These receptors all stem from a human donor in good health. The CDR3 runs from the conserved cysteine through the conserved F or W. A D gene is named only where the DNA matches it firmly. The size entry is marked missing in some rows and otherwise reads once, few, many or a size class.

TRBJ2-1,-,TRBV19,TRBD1,CASNLVGGDEQFF,TGTGCCAGTAATCTCGTAGGGGGCGATGAGCAGTTCTTC
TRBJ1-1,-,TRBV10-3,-,CAISSYREAFF,TGTGCCATCAGCTCTTACAGGGAGGCTTTCTTT
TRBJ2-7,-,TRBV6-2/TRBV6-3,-,CASRYLSPITYEQYF,TGTGCCAGCAGGTACCTATCCCCCATCACCTACGAGCAGTACTTC
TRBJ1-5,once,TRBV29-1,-,CSVGQAVNQPQHF,TGCAGCGTTGGACAGGCGGTCAATCAGCCCCAGCATTTT
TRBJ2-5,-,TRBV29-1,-,CSVWRGSETQYF,TGCAGCGTTTGGAGGGGCTCCGAGACCCAGTACTTC
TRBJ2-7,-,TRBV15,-,CATSRGGGGSYEQYF,TGTGCCACCAGCAGAGGGGGAGGGGGGTCCTACGAGCAGTACTTC
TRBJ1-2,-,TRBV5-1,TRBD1,CASSLGSTGPDYGYTF,TGCGCCAGCAGCTTGGGATCGACAGGGCCTGACTATGGCTACACCTTC
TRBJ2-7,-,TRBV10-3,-,CAISGLDRAYEQYF,TGTGCCATCAGTGGTCTGGACAGAGCCTACGAGCAGTACTTC
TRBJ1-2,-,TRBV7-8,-,CASSLWREDGYTF,TGTGCCAGTAGCTTATGGAGGGAAGACGGCTACACCTTC
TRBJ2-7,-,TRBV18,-,CASSPMSGWNEQYF,TGTGCCAGCTCACCCATGTCTGGCTGGAACGAGCAGTACTTC
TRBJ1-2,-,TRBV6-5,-,CAPLSGAGYGYTF,TGTGCCCCCCTTTCCGGGGCCGGCTATGGCTACACCTTC
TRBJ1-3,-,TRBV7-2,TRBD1,CASLQGGAGLSGNTIYF,TGTGCCAGTCTACAGGGGGGGGCAGGCCTCTCTGGAAACACCATATATTTT
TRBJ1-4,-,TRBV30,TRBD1,CAWSPYRGSEKLFF,TGTGCCTGGAGTCCCTACAGGGGGAGTGAAAAACTGTTTTTT
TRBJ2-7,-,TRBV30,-,CAWRGTTYEQYF,TGTGCCTGGCGGGGGACAACCTACGAGCAGTACTTC
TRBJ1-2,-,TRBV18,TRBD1,CASSPGQGSSYGYTF,TGTGCCAGCTCACCCGGACAGGGTTCGAGCTATGGCTACACCTTC
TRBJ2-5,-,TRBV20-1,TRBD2,CSARKTSGFKKTQYF,TGCAGTGCAAGAAAGACTAGCGGGTTCAAAAAGACCCAGTACTTC
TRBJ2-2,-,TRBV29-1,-,CSVAPQPPPGSCFF,-
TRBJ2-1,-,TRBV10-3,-,CAISETPFEAREQFF,TGTGCCATCAGTGAGACCCCGTTTGAAGCCCGGGAGCAGTTCTTC
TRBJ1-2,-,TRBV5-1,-,CASSLAVADYGYTF,TGCGCCAGCAGCTTGGCCGTGGCTGACTATGGCTACACCTTC
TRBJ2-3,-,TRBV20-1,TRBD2,CPQSRGLAGGPRDTQYF,TGCCCCCAGTCTCGGGGACTAGCGGGGGGGCCCCGGGATACGCAGTATTTT
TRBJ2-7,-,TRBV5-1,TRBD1,CASSVIQGIYSEQYF,TGCGCCAGCAGCGTCATACAGGGGATCTACTCCGAGCAGTACTTC
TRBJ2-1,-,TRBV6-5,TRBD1,CASRSPGQYNEQFF,TGTGCCAGCCGGAGCCCGGGACAGTACAATGAGCAGTTCTTC
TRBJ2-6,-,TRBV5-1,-,CASSLSPGNSGANVLTF,TGCGCCAGCAGCTTGAGTCCAGGGAACTCTGGGGCCAACGTCCTGACTTTC
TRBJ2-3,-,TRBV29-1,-,CSVEKDSNTQYF,TGCAGCGTGGAGAAGGACAGTAATACGCAGTATTTT
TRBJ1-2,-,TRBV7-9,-,CASSLPGHYLYGYTF,TGTGCCAGCAGCTTACCCGGACATTACCTCTATGGCTACACCTTC
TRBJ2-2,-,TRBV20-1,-,CSAKLSFGTGELFF,TGCAGTGCTAAACTTAGCTTCGGTACCGGGGAGCTGTTTTTT
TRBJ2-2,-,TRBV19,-,CASSPLTGELFF,TGTGCCAGTAGTCCCCTCACCGGGGAGCTGTTTTTT